The following is a T cell receptor beta chain sequence with its context. The target antigen is unknown. An input of roughly 0.5 to 1 ug of RNA was subjected to reverse transcription using random hexamers. Coverage of TCR beta CDR3 amplification by immunoSEQ multiplex PCR extended to 54 Vbeta and 13 Jbeta. Each CDR3 protein gets one entry after TCRdb re-called the immunoSEQ multiplex PCR reads with MiXCR. In the table there are about 210,000 distinct CDR3 sequences, about 94% of which are singletons. The authors sequenced TCR beta from blood CD8+ and CD4+ T cells. Per the germline V gene, CDR1 is MDHEN and CDR2 is SYDVKM. This CDR3 is built from 16 residues. The germline V and J ends were trimmed by 6 bases and 5 bases, with 23 bases remaining between them. The data stem from a study of CD8 T cells in Susac syndrome. Study-level results: Regarding the TCR sequencing and HLA analysis, the study admitted that a relatively small number of individuals were involved.

The sequenced sample consisted of CD4+ T cells from PBMCs. The chain uses TRBV28 and TRBJ2-7; D possibly uses TRBD1 or TRBD2 (5 bases each). The source is a human donor with Susac syndrome. CDR3 in DNA: TGTGCCAGCAGCTCTGCAACGGGACGGCTAGTCAACGAGCAGTACTTC. It is translated as CASSSATGRLVNEQYF.